This TCR beta chain is drawn from a study of Graves' ophthalmopathy and Graves' hyperthyroidism. On this clonotype itself: A read error may produce the germline difference seen at one junction end.

Beta-chain TCR CDR3 regions were amplified from RNA transcripts. Scientists carried out first-round RT-PCR using HTBI primers and then a second-round multiplex PCR. TCRdb reanalysed the multiplex PCR reads using MiXCR and keeps one entry per CDR3 protein. The sample has over a million distinct CDR3 sequences, less than 45% seen once. This CDR3 is 16 amino acids long. CDR1 and CDR2 from the germline V gene are SGHVS and FQNEAQ. The specimen sequenced was peripheral blood or thyroid tissue (not recorded which). The rearrangement links TRBV7-8 to TRBJ1-5; maybe TRBD1 (5 bases). The source of this sequence is an adult man with Graves' hyperthyroidism. CDR3 bases: TGCGCCAGCAGCCATGGAGGGCAGGGTACTAATCAGCCCCAGCATTTT. It specifies CASSHGGQGTNQPQHF.